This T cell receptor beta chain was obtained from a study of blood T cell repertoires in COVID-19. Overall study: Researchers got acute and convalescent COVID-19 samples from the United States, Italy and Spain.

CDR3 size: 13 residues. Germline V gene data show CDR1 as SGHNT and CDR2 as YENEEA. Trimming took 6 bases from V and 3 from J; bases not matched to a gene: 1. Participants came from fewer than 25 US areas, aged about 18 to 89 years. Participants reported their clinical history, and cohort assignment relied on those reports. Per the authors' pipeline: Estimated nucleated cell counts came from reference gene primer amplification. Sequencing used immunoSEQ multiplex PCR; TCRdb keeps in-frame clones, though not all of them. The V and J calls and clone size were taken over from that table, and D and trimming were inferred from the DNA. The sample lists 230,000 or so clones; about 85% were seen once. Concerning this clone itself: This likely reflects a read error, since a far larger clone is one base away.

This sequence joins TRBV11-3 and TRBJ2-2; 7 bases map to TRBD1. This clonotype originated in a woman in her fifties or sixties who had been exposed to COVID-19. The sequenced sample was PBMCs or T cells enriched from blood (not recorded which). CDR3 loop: CASRTGDTGELFF. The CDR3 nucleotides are TGTGCCAGCAGAACAGGGGACACCGGGGAGCTGTTTTTT.